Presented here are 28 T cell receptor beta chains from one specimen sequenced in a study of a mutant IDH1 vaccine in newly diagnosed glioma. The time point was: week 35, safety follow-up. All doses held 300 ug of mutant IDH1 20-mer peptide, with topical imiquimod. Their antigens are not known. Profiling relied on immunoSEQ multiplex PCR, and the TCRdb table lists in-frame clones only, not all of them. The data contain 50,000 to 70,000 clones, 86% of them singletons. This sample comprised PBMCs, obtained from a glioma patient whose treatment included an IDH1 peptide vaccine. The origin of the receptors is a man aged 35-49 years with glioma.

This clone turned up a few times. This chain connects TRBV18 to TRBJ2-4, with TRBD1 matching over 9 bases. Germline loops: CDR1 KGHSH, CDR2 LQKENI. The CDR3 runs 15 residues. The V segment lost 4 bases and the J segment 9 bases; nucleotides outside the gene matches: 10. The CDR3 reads CASSRNSGTGLIQYF. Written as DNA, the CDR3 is TGTGCCAGCTCACGCAATTCCGGGACAGGGCTCATTCAGTACTTC. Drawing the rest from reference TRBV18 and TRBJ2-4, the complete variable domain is NAGVMQNPRHLVRRRGQEARLRCSPMKGHSHVYWYRQLPEEGLKFMVYLQKENIIDESGMPKERFSAEFPKEGPSILRIQQVVRGDSAAYFCASSRNSGTGLIQYFGAGTRLSVL.

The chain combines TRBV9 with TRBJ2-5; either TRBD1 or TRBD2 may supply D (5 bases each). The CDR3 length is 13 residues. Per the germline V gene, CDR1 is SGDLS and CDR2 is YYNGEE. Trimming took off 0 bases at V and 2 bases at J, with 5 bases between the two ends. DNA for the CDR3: TGTGCCAGCAGCGTAGGGGGGCAAGAGACCCAGTACTTC. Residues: CASSVGGQETQYF.

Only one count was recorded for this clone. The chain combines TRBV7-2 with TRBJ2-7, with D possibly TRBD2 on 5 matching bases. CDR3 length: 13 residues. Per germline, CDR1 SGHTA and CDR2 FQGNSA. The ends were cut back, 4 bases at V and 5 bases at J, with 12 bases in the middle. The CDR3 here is CASSSTGLHEQYF. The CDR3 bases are TGTGCCAGCAGCTCCACCGGACTGCACGAGCAGTACTTC.

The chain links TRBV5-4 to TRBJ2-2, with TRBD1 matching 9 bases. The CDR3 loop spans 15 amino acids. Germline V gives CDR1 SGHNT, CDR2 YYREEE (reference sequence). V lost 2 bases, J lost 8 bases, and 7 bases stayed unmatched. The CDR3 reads CASSLTTGGSGELFF. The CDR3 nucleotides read TGTGCCAGCAGCTTAACGACAGGGGGTTCGGGGGAGCTGTTTTTT.

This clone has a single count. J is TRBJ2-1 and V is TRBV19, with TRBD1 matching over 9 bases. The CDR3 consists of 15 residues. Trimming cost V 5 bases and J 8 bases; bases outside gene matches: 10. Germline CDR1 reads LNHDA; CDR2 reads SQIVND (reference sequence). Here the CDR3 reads CASSPRGQGLDEQFF. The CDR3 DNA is TGTGCCAGTAGTCCAAGGGGACAGGGACTTGATGAGCAGTTCTTC.

CDR3 region: CASSWDTEETQYF. The CDR3 DNA sequence: TGTGCCAGCAGCTGGGACACAGAAGAGACCCAGTACTTC. The chain couples TRBV2 to TRBJ2-5; D perhaps matches TRBD1 (6 bases). Germline V gene lookup returns CDR1 SNHLY and CDR2 FYNNEI. Deletions cut 6 bases from V and 3 bases from J, with 11 bases between. This CDR3 comprises 13 residues.

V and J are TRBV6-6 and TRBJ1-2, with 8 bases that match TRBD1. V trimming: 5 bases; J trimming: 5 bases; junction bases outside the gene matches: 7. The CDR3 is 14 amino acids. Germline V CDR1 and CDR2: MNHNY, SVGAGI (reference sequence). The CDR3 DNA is TGTGCCAGCAGTACCGGACAGGGTAGTTATGGCTACACCTTC. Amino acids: CASSTGQGSYGYTF.

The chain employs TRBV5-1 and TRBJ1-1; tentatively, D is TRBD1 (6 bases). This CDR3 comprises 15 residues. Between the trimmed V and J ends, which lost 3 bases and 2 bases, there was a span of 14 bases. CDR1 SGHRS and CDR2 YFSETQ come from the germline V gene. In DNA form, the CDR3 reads TGCGCCAGCAGCTCCAGGGAAGGGGGTAACACTGAAGCTTTCTTT. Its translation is CASSSREGGNTEAFF.

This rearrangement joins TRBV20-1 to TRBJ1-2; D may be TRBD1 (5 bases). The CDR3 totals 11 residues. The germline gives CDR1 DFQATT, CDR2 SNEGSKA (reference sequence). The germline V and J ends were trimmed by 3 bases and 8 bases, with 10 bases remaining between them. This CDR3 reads CSARAGRGYTF. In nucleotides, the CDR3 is TGCAGTGCTAGGGCAGGGCGCGGCTACACCTTC.

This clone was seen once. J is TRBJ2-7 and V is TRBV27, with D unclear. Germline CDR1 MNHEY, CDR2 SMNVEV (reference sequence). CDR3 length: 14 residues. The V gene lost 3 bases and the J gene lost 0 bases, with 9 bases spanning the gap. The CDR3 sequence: CASSLVGGSYEQYF. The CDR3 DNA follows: TGTGCCAGCAGTTTGGTTGGCGGCTCCTACGAGCAGTACTTC.

The CDR3 here is CASSESSGSSYEQYF. The CDR3 DNA follows: TGCGCCAGCAGTGAGTCAAGCGGGAGCTCCTACGAGCAGTACTTC. This chain connects TRBV10-2 to TRBJ2-7; 8 nucleotides match TRBD2. V was pared by 0 bases and J by 0 bases, with 1 base of the junction left unmatched. CDR3 size: 15 residues. Germline V gives CDR1 WSHSY, CDR2 SAAADI.

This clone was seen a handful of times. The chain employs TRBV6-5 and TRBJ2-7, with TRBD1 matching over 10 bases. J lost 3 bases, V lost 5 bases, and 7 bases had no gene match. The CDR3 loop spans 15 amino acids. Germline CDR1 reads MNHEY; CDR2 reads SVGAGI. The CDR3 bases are TGTGCCAGCAGTCCATTCCGGGACAGGGGCTACGAGCAGTACTTC. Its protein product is CASSPFRDRGYEQYF.

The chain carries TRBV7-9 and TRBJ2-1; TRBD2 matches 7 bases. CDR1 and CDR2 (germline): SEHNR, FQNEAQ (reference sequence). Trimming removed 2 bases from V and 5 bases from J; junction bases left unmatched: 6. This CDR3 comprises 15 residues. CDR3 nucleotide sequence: TGTGCCAGCAGCTTATTGCTAGCGGAGAACAATGAGCAGTTCTTC. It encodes CASSLLLAENNEQFF.

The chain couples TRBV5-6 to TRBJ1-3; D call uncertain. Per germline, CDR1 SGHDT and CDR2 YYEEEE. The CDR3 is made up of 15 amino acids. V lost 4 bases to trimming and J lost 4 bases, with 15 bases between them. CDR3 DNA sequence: TGTGCCAGCAGCCTTCCTATCTCGGGAGGAAACACCATATATTTT. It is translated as CASSLPISGGNTIYF.

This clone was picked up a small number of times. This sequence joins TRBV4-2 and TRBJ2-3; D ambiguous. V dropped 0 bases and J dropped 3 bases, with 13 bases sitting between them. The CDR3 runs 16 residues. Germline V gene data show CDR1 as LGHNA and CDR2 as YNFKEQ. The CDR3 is CASSQDSAQLTDTQYF. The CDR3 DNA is TGTGCCAGCAGCCAAGATTCAGCCCAACTAACAGATACGCAGTATTTT.

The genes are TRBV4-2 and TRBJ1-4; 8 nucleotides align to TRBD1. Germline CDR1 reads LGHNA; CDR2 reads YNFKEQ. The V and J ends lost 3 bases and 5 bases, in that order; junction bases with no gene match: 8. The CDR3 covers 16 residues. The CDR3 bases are TGTGCCAGCAGCCAGACCGACAGGGGCCAAAATGAAAAACTGTTTTTT. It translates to CASSQTDRGQNEKLFF.

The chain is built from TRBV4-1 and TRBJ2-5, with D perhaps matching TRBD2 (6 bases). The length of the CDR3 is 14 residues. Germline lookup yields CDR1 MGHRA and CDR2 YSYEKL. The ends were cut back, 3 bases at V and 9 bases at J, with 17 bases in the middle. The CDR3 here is CASSQGGTARAQYF. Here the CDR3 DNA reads TGCGCCAGCAGCCAGGGCGGGACGGCTCGGGCCCAGTACTTC.

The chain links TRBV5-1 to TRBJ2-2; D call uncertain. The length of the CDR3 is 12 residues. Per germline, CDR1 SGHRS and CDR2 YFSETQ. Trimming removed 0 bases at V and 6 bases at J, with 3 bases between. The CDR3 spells CASSLGAGELFF. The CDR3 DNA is TGCGCCAGCAGCTTGGGTGCCGGGGAGCTGTTTTTT.

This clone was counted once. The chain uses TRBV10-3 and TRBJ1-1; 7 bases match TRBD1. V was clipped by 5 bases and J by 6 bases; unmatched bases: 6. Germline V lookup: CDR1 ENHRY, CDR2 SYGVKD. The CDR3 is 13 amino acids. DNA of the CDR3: TGTGCCATCAGTTCACAGGGGAGGGCTGAAGCTTTCTTT. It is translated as CAISSQGRAEAFF.

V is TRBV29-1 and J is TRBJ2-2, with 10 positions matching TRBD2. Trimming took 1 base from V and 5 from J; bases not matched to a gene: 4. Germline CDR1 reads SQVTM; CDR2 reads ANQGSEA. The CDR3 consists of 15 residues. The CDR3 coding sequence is TGCAGCGTTGAAGGGGTAGCGGGAGGAACCGGGGAGCTGTTTTTT. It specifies CSVEGVAGGTGELFF.

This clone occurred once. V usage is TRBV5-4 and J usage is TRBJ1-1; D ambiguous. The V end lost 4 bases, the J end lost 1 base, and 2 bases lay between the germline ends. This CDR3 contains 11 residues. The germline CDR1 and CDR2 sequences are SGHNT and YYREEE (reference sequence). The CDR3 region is CASSRNTEAFF. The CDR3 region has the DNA TGTGCCAGCAGCCGGAACACTGAAGCTTTCTTT.

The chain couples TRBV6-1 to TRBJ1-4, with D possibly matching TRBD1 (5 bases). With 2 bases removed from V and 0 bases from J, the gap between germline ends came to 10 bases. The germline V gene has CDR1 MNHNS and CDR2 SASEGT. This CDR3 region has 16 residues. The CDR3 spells CASSEQRGATNEKLFF. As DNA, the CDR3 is TGTGCCAGCAGTGAACAACGGGGCGCAACTAATGAAAAACTGTTTTTT.

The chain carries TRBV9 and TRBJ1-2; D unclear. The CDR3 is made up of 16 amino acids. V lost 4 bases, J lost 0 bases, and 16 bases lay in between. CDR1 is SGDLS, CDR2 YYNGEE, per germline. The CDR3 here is CASSPRAYGTNYGYTF. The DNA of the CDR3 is TGTGCCAGCAGCCCCCGGGCCTATGGGACTAACTATGGCTACACCTTC.

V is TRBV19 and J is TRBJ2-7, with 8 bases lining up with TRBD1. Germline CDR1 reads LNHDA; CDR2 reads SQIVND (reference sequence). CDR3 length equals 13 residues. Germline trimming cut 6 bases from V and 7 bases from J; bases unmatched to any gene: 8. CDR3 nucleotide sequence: TGTGCCAGTAGGACAGGGGAAGCTCGGGAGCAGTACTTC. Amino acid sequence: CASRTGEAREQYF.

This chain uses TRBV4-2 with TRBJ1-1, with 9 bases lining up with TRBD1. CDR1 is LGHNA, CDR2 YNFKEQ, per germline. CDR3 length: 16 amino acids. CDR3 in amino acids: CGGTTGGEGGNTEAFF. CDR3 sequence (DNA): TGTGGGGGAACGACAGGGGGAGAGGGGGGGAACACTGAAGCTTTCTTT.

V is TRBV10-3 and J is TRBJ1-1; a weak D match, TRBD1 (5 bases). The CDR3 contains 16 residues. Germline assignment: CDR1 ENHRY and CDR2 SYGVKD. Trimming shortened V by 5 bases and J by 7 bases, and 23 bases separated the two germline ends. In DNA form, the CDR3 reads TGTGCCATCAGTCAGGACTTGGGACTGGGCAAAAATGAAGCTTTCTTT. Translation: CAISQDLGLGKNEAFF.

The CDR3, as DNA: TGTGCCAGCAGTTACGGCCCAGGGAGTAAAGAGACCCAGTACTTC. Translation: CASSYGPGSKETQYF. This chain joins TRBV6-5 and TRBJ2-5, with D perhaps TRBD1 or TRBD2 (5 bases each). The CDR3 sequence is 15 residues long. Deletions cut 2 bases from V and 3 bases from J, with 13 bases between. Germline V gives CDR1 MNHEY, CDR2 SVGAGI.

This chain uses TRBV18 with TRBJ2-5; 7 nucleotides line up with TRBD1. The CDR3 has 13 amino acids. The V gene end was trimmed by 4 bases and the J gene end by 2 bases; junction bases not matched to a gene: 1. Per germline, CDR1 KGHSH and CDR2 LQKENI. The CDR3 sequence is CASSQGQQETQYF. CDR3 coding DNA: TGTGCCAGCTCACAGGGACAGCAAGAGACCCAGTACTTC.